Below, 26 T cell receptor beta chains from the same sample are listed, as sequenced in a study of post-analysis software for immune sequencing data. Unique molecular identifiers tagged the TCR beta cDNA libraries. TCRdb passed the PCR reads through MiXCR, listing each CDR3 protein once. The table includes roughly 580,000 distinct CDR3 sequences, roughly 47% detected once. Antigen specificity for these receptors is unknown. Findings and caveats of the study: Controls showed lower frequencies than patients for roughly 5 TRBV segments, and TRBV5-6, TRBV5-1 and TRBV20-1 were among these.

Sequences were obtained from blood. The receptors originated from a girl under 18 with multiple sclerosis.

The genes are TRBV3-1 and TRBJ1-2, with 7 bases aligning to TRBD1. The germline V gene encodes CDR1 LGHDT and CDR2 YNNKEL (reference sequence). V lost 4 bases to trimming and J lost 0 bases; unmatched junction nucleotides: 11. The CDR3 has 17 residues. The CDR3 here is CASSPTWTGSTNYGYTF. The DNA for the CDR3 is TGTGCCAGCAGCCCAACCTGGACAGGATCAACTAACTATGGCTACACCTTC.

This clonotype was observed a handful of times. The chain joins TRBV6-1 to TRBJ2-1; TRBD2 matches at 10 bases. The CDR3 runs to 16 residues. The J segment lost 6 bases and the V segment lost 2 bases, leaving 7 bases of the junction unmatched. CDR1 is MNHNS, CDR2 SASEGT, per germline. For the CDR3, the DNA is TGTGCCAGCAGTGAACCCTTCCGGACTAGCGGCAATGAGCAGTTCTTC. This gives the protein CASSEPFRTSGNEQFF.

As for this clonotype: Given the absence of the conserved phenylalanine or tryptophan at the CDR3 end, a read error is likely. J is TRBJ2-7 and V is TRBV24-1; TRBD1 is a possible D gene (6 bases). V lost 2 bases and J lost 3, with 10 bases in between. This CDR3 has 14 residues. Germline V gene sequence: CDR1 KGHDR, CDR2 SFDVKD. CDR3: CATSDSRGNYEQYL. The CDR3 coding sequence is TGTGCCACCAGTGATTCCAGGGGAAACTACGAGCAGTACTTG.

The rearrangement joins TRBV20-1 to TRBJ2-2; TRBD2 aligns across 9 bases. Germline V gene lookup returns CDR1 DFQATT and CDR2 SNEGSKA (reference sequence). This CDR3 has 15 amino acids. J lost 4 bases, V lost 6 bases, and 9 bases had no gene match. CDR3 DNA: TGCAGTGCCAGGCTAGCGGGGTCACGCACCGGGGAGCTGTTTTTT. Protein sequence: CSARLAGSRTGELFF.

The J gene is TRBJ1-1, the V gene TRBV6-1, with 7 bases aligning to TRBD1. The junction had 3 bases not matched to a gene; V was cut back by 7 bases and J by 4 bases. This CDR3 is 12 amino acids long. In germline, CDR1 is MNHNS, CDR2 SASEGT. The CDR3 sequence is CASKQGITEAFF. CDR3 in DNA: TGTGCCAGCAAACAGGGGATCACTGAAGCTTTCTTT.

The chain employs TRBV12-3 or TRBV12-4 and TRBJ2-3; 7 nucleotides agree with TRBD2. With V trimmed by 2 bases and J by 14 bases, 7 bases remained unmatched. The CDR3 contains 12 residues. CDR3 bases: TGTGCCAGCAGTTTACGGGCGGGGAGGGGGTATTTT. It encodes CASSLRAGRGYF.

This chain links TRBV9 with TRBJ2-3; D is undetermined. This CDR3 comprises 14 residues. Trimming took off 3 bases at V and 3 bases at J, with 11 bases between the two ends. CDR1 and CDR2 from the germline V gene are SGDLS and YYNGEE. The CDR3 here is CASSGFGVTDTQYF. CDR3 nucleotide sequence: TGTGCCAGCAGCGGCTTTGGCGTAACAGATACGCAGTATTTT.

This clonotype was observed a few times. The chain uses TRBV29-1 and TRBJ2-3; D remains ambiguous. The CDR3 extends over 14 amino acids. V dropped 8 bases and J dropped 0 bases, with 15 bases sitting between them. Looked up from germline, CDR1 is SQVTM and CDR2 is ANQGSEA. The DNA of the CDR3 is TGCAGCCCCGCAAAGGACGGCAGCACAGATACGCAGTATTTT. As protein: CSPAKDGSTDTQYF.

As DNA, the CDR3 is TGCAGTGCCCCCCCGAGGACCCTAGGGGCCAAAAACATTCAGTACTTC. Protein: CSAPPRTLGAKNIQYF. The rearrangement links TRBV20-1 to TRBJ2-4; no clear D. The V gene lost 6 bases and the J gene lost 1 base, with 19 bases spanning the gap. Germline V CDR1 and CDR2: DFQATT, SNEGSKA (reference sequence). This CDR3 has 16 residues.

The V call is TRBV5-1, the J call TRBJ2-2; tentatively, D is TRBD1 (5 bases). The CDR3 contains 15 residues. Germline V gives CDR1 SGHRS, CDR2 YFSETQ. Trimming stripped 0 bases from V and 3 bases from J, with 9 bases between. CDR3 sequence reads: CASSLDRFYTGELFF. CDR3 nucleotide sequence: TGCGCCAGCAGCTTGGACAGGTTCTACACCGGGGAGCTGTTTTTT.

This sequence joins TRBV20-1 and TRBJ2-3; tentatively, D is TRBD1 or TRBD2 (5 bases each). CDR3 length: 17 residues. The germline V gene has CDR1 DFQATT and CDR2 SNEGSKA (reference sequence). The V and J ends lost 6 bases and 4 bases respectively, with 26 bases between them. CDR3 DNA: TGCAGTGCCGCCCACCCTTCTGAGAGGGGTCGCGCAGATACGCAGTATTTT. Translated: CSAAHPSERGRADTQYF.

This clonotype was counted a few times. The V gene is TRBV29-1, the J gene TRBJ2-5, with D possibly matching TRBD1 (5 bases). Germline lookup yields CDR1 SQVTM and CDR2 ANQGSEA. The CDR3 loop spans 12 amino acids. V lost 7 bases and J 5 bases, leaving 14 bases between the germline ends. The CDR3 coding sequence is TGCAGCGGCCAGGGATCGGAGGAGACCCAGTACTTC. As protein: CSGQGSEETQYF.

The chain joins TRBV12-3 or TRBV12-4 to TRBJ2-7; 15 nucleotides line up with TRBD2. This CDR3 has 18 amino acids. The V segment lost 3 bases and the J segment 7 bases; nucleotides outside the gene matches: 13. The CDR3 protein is CASSFGTSGGPNTGEQYF. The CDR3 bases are TGTGCCAGCAGTTTTGGGACTAGCGGGGGGCCGAACACCGGGGAGCAGTACTTC.

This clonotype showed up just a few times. Written as DNA, the CDR3 is TGTGCCAGCAGACCCAGTGGTAGCACAGATACGCAGTATTTT. Protein sequence: CASRPSGSTDTQYF. The V and J genes are TRBV6-5 and TRBJ2-3; no definite D call. V was shortened by 6 bases and J by 0 bases, with 10 bases between the two germline ends. This CDR3 is built from 14 residues. Germline V CDR1 and CDR2: MNHEY, SVGAGI.

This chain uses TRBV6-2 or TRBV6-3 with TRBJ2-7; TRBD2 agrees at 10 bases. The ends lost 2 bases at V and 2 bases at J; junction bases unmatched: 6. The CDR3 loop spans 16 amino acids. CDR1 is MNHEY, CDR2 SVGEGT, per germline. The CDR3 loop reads CASSYRTSGIPYEQYF. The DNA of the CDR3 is TGTGCCAGCAGTTACCGTACTAGCGGGATACCCTACGAGCAGTACTTC.

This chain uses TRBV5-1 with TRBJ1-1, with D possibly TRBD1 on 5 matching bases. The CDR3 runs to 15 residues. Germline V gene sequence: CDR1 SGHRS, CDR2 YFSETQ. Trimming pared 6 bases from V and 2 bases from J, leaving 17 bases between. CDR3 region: CASTQGLGSNTEAFF. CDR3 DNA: TGCGCCAGCACGCAGGGCCTGGGCAGTAACACTGAAGCTTTCTTT.

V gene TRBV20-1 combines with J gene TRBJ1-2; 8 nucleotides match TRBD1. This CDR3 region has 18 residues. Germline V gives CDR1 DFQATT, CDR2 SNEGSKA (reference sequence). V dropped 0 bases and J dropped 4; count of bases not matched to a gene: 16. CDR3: CSARDVGGARGRSYGYTF. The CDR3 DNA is TGCAGTGCTAGAGATGTAGGGGGGGCCAGGGGGCGAAGCTATGGCTACACCTTC.

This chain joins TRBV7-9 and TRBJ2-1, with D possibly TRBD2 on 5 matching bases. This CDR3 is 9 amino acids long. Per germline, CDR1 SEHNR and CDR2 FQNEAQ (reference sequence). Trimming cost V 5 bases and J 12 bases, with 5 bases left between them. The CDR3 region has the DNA TGTGCCAGCAGCGCGGGGCAGTTCTTC. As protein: CASSAGQFF.

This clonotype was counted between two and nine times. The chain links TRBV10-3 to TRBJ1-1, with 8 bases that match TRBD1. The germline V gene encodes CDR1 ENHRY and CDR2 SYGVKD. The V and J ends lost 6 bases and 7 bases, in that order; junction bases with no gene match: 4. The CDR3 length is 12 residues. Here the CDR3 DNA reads TGTGCCATCAGGACCGGACAGGGTGAAGCTTTCTTT. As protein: CAIRTGQGEAFF.

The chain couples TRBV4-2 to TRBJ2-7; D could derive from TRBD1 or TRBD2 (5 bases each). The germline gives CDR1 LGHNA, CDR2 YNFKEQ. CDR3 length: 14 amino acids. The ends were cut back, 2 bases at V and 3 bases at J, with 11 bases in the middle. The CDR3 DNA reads TGTGCCAGCAGCCAACCGGGACCGATCTACGAGCAGTACTTC. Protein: CASSQPGPIYEQYF.

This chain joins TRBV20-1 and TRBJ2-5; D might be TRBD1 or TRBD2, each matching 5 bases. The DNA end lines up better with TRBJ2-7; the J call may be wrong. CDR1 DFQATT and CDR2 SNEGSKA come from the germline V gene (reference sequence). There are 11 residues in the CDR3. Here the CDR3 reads CSASREREQYF. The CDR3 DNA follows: TGCAGTGCTAGCAGGGAGCGCGAGCAGTACTTC.

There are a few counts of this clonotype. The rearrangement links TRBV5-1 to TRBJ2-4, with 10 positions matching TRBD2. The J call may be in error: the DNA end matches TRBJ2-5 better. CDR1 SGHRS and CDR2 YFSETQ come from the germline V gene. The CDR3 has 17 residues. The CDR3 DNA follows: TGCGCCAGCAGCTTGGTGGGGCTAGCGGGGGCAAAGGAGACCCAGTACTTC. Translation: CASSLVGLAGAKETQYF.

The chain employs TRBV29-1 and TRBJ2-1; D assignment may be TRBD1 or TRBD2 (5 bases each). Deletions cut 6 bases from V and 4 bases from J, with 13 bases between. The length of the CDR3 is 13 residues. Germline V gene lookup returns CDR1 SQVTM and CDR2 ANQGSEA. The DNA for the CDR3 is TGCAGCGTACCTCATGGGGGTTACAATGAGCAGTTCTTC. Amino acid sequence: CSVPHGGYNEQFF.

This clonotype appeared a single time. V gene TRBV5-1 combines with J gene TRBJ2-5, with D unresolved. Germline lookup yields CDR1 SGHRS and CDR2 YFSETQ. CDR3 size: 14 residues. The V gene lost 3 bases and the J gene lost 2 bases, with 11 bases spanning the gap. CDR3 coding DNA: TGCGCCAGCAGCTCGACGGCTGCACAAGAGACCCAGTACTTC. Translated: CASSSTAAQETQYF.

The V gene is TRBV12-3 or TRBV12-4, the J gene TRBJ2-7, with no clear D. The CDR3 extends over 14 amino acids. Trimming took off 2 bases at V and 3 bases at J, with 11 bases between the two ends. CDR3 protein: CASSLSGNVYEQYF. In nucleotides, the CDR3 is TGTGCCAGCAGTTTATCAGGAAACGTCTACGAGCAGTACTTC.

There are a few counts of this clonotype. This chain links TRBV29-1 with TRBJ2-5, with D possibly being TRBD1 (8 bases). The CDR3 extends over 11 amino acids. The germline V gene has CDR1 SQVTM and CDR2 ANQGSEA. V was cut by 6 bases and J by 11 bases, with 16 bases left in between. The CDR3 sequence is CSVNRGGEQYF. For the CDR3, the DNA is TGCAGCGTCAACAGGGGGGGAGAGCAGTACTTC.